Detailed here is one TCR beta chain. The CDR3 sequence is 16 residues long. Trimming cost V 1 base and J 0 bases, with 12 bases left between them. CDR1 is LGHNA, CDR2 YNFKEQ, per germline. This entry comes from a study of blood T cell repertoires in COVID-19. Here immunoSEQ multiplex PCR was the method, and the copy in TCRdb shows in-frame clones only, minus some. This table has about half a million clones, roughly nine tenths appearing once. The chain recombines TRBV4-2 with TRBJ1-1; D may be TRBD1 (6 bases). Sequencing was done on a sample of PBMCs or T cells enriched from blood (not recorded which). This sequence was found in a woman aged 55-75 years who had recovered from COVID-19. CDR3 in DNA: TGTGCCAGCAGCCAAGGGACAGATACAATGAACACTGAAGCTTTCTTT. Translation: CASSQGTDTMNTEAFF.